These 17 T cell receptor beta chains were all obtained from the same sample, sequenced in a study of blood T cells in healthy people across ages. Alongside a J-beta primer mix, a sample-barcoded 5' primer served in a second PCR lasting about 7 to 11 cycles. TCRdb itself ran the 5' RACE reads through MiXCR, one entry per CDR3 protein. The sample yields about 2 million distinct CDR3 sequences, less than 50% seen once. The sequenced sample consisted of blood. The receptors here all came from a woman aged 40 to 55 in good health.

This clonotype was detected only once. The chain uses TRBV3-1 and TRBJ1-1; D unclear. Germline-derived CDR1 and CDR2 are LGHDT and YNNKEL (reference sequence). Trimming shortened V by 4 bases and J by 7 bases, and 13 bases separated the two germline ends. The CDR3 is 13 amino acids. Written as DNA, the CDR3 is TGTGCCAGCAGCCTGCGCCTATCGGGTGAAGCTTTCTTT. Translated, it gives CASSLRLSGEAFF. The full variable domain, in which reference TRBV3-1 and TRBJ1-1 provide the parts outside the CDR3, is DTAVSQTPKYLVTQMGNDKSIKCEQNLGHDTMYWYKQDSKKFLKIMFSYNNKELIINETVPNRFSPKSPDKAHLNLHINSLELGDSAVYFCASSLRLSGEAFFGQGTRLTVV.

This clonotype was observed a few times. This chain uses TRBV2 with TRBJ2-7; D unclear. The CDR3 covers 12 residues. V gave up 7 bases and J gave up 3 bases, with 10 bases separating them. The V gene's germline CDR1 is SNHLY and CDR2 FYNNEI. The CDR3 sequence: CASMVQIYEQYF. CDR3 nucleotides: TGTGCCAGCATGGTGCAGATCTACGAGCAGTACTTC.

On this clonotype itself: The CDR3 ends on some other residue instead of the conserved phenylalanine or tryptophan, so this is likely a read error. V and J are TRBV6-6 and TRBJ2-3; D unresolved. The CDR3 loop spans 13 amino acids. Trimming stripped 0 bases from V and 5 bases from J, with 6 bases between. Germline CDR1 and CDR2: MNHNY and SVGAGI (reference sequence). The CDR3: CASSYSVVDTQYL. The CDR3, as DNA: TGTGCCAGCAGTTACTCGGTCGTAGATACGCAGTATCTT.

This clonotype turned up a few times. The rearrangement uses TRBV6-2 or TRBV6-3 and TRBJ2-4; 13 bases match TRBD2. Germline V gene data show CDR1 as MNHEY and CDR2 as SVGEGT. The junction had 6 bases not matched to a gene; V was cut back by 6 bases and J by 4 bases. This CDR3 spans 16 amino acids. CDR3: CASRETSGGPKNIQYF. The DNA for the CDR3 is TGTGCCAGCAGGGAGACTAGCGGGGGGCCGAAAAACATTCAGTACTTC.

CDR3 residues: CSVGRDPGSPLHF. The CDR3, as DNA: TGCAGCGTTGGCAGGGATCCTGGTTCACCCCTCCACTTT. The chain has TRBV29-1 and TRBJ1-6; a weak D match, TRBD1 (5 bases). The V and J ends lost 4 bases and 9 bases respectively, with 13 bases between them. The CDR3 runs to 13 residues. CDR1 and CDR2 (germline): SQVTM, ANQGSEA.

In regard to this clonotype: Its ends do not fully match the called genes, so a read error is possible. The rearrangement links TRBV29-1 to TRBJ1-2, with TRBD1 as a possible D gene (5 bases). Germline CDR1 and CDR2: SQVTM and ANQGSEA. The CDR3 extends over 12 amino acids. The CDR3 coding sequence is TGCAGCGTTGATTCGGGGCAGAATGGCCACACCTTC. Its translation is CSVDSGQNGHTF.

The chain joins TRBV11-2 to TRBJ2-1; D possibly uses TRBD1 or TRBD2 (5 bases each). Germline CDR1 is SGHAT and CDR2 is FQNNGV. The CDR3 runs 12 residues. V lost 5 bases and J lost 10, with 12 bases in between. CDR3 sequence: CASSPGTPEQFF. CDR3 coding DNA: TGTGCCAGCAGCCCGGGGACCCCGGAGCAGTTCTTC.

This chain links TRBV7-9 with TRBJ2-7; D remains unclear. V lost 5 bases and J lost 5, with 10 bases in between. The CDR3 totals 12 residues. Germline CDR1 is SEHNR and CDR2 is FQNEAQ (reference sequence). Here the CDR3 DNA reads TGTGCCAGCAGCCCGGAGACTGACGAGCAGTACTTC. Encoded protein: CASSPETDEQYF.

This chain joins TRBV15 and TRBJ2-7, with a weak D call TRBD2 (5 bases). The CDR3 contains 16 residues. V gave up 0 bases and J gave up 0 bases, with 12 bases separating them. Germline CDR1 LNHNV, CDR2 YYDKDF (reference sequence). CDR3 bases: TGTGCCACCAGCAGAGATGAGGGATTGAGCTCCTACGAGCAGTACTTC. Translating it yields CATSRDEGLSSYEQYF.

CDR3 nucleotides: TGTGCCAGCAGCCCCTGGACAGGTTGGGGGGATAATTCACCCCTCCACTTT. Translating gives CASSPWTGWGDNSPLHF. The genes are TRBV14 and TRBJ1-6; 7 nucleotides line up with TRBD1. The germline V gene has CDR1 SGHDN and CDR2 FVKESK. The CDR3 extends over 17 amino acids. V lost 4 bases to trimming and J lost 5 bases; unmatched junction nucleotides: 11.

J is TRBJ1-4 and V is TRBV6-5, with TRBD1 matching 12 bases. The CDR3 runs to 16 residues. Germline values: CDR1 MNHEY, CDR2 SVGAGI. The ends lost 6 bases at V and 7 bases at J; junction bases unmatched: 9. CDR3 sequence reads: CASRGQGAMFGEKLFF. The DNA of the CDR3 is TGTGCCAGCAGGGGACAGGGGGCTATGTTTGGTGAAAAACTGTTTTTT.

The chain joins TRBV20-1 to TRBJ2-7; the D gene is possibly TRBD1 (6 bases). Germline CDR1 is DFQATT and CDR2 is SNEGSKA (reference sequence). The CDR3 totals 11 residues. V lost 5 bases, J lost 7 bases, and 12 bases lay in between. Here the CDR3 reads CSAWGQGEQYF. CDR3 nucleotide sequence: TGCAGTGCTTGGGGGCAGGGGGAGCAGTACTTC.

The genes are TRBV11-2 and TRBJ2-4; no clear D gene. Germline V gene lookup returns CDR1 SGHAT and CDR2 FQNNGV. The ends were cut back, 5 bases at V and 3 bases at J, with 11 bases in the middle. The CDR3 runs 14 residues. CDR3 residues: CASSLSSVKNIQYF. In nucleotides, the CDR3 is TGTGCCAGCAGCCTAAGTAGTGTCAAAAACATTCAGTACTTC.

This clonotype was counted once. V gene TRBV4-1 combines with J gene TRBJ1-4; the D is unclear. Germline values: CDR1 MGHRA, CDR2 YSYEKL. The V and J ends lost 0 bases and 1 base respectively, with 6 bases between them. This CDR3 has 15 amino acids. The CDR3 DNA follows: TGCGCCAGCAGCCAAGATTCCCGAACTAATGAAAAACTGTTTTTT. Encoded protein: CASSQDSRTNEKLFF.

The chain uses TRBV7-8 and TRBJ1-5, with a weak D call TRBD1 (6 bases). V dropped 6 bases and J dropped 0 bases, with 12 bases sitting between them. CDR3 length: 15 amino acids. Germline CDR1 is SGHVS and CDR2 is FQNEAQ. Here the CDR3 reads CASRLHRDSNQPQHF. CDR3 DNA: TGTGCCAGCAGGCTACACAGGGATAGCAATCAGCCCCAGCATTTT.

The chain links TRBV29-1 to TRBJ2-5; 10 bases map to TRBD1. The CDR3 contains 13 residues. The V segment lost 5 bases and the J segment 11 bases; nucleotides outside the gene matches: 11. CDR1 SQVTM and CDR2 ANQGSEA come from the germline V gene. The CDR3 sequence is CSVLPGQGHLQYF. The CDR3 DNA reads TGCAGCGTTCTTCCGGGACAGGGGCATTTGCAGTACTTC.

This clonotype was found a few times. V usage is TRBV25-1 and J usage is TRBJ2-5, with D perhaps TRBD1 (6 bases). Germline CDR1 reads MGHDK; CDR2 reads SYGVNS. The CDR3 is 15 amino acids. V lost 2 bases to trimming and J lost 5 bases, with 15 bases between them. CDR3 nucleotides: TGTGCCAGCAGTGAAGGCACAGGGTTTAGTGAGACCCAGTACTTC. Its translation: CASSEGTGFSETQYF. The full variable domain, its missing parts supplied by reference TRBV25-1 and TRBJ2-5, is EADIYQTPRYLVIGTGKKITLECSQTMGHDKMYWYQQDPGMELHLIHYSYGVNSTEKGDLSSESTVSRIRTEHFPLTLESARPSHTSQYLCASSEGTGFSETQYFGPGTRLLVL.